This T cell receptor beta chain derives from a study of OX40 agonist ivuxolimab in advanced cancers. CDR1 MNHEY and CDR2 SVGAGI come from the germline V gene. V was clipped by 9 bases and J by 5 bases; unmatched bases: 7. The CDR3 sequence is 14 residues long. Clones were sequenced by immunoSEQ multiplex PCR, and TCRdb holds only the in-frame ones, with some missing. The sample carries tens of thousands of clones, 85% to 90% recorded once. Specimen: CD4+ or CD8+ T cells sorted from blood, collected in a trial of the OX40 agonist ivuxolimab. This TCR was recovered from an adult with an advanced solid tumor such as melanoma, head and neck, liver or kidney cancer. V usage is TRBV6-5 and J usage is TRBJ2-5; TRBD2 matches at 12 bases. This chain's CDR3 is CASLTSGSWETQYF. The CDR3 DNA sequence: TGTGCCAGTTTGACTAGCGGGAGTTGGGAGACCCAGTACTTC.